The 23 T cell receptor beta chains reported below all come from one sample, sequenced in a study of post-analysis software for immune sequencing data. The antigens for these receptors are not known. General study findings and limits: Five TRBV segments, TRBV5-6, TRBV5-1 and TRBV20-1 among them, were found more frequent in patients than controls.

Tagging with unique molecular identifiers was a feature of the TCR beta cDNA libraries. MiXCR was run by TCRdb on the PCR reads, yielding one entry per CDR3 protein. Of hundreds of thousands of distinct CDR3 sequences listed, 30% are singletons. The specimen was blood. These receptors all stem from a girl between 10 and 17 years old with multiple sclerosis.

There are a few counts of this clonotype. This rearrangement joins TRBV2 to TRBJ1-2; no definite D call. From germline, CDR1 is SNHLY and CDR2 FYNNEI. This CDR3 has 15 amino acids. Trimming cost V 2 bases and J 0 bases, with 10 bases left between them. The chain's CDR3 is CASSESGRTNYGYTF. For the CDR3, the DNA is TGTGCCAGCAGTGAATCGGGGAGGACTAACTATGGCTACACCTTC.

This clonotype was observed a handful of times. J is TRBJ1-1 and V is TRBV7-9; 10 nucleotides agree with TRBD1. CDR3 length equals 17 residues. From germline, CDR1 is SEHNR and CDR2 FQNEAQ (reference sequence). Unmatched junction bases numbered 14, after V lost 4 bases and J lost 6 bases. This CDR3 is CASSSRQGASWDAEAFF. The DNA of the CDR3 is TGTGCCAGCAGCTCTCGACAGGGGGCGAGTTGGGACGCTGAAGCTTTCTTT. Full variable domain (rest looked up from reference TRBV7-9 and TRBJ1-1): DTGVSQNPRHKITKRGQNVTFRCDPISEHNRLYWYRQTLGQGPEFLTYFQNEAQLEKSRLLSDRFSAERPKGSFSTLEIQRTEQGDSAMYLCASSSRQGASWDAEAFFGQGTRLTVV.

This clonotype was seen a few times. The chain is built from TRBV7-2 and TRBJ2-7; TRBD1 agrees at 9 bases. Trimming removed 4 bases from V and 3 bases from J; junction bases left unmatched: 7. Germline V gene lookup returns CDR1 SGHTA and CDR2 FQGNSA. The CDR3 covers 15 residues. CDR3 region: CASSSNPGQGYEQYF. In nucleotides, the CDR3 is TGTGCCAGCAGCTCAAACCCGGGACAGGGCTACGAGCAGTACTTC.

This clonotype was picked up a small number of times. This chain connects TRBV4-1 to TRBJ1-1, with D maybe TRBD1 (6 bases). Germline values: CDR1 MGHRA, CDR2 YSYEKL. V was pared by 3 bases and J by 0 bases, with 20 bases between. The CDR3 is 18 amino acids. DNA of the CDR3: TGCGCCAGCAGCCAGGAGGGGGGCTCGGGAAGGGTGAACACTGAAGCTTTCTTT. It is translated as CASSQEGGSGRVNTEAFF.

This clonotype was picked up a small number of times. The chain employs TRBV7-2 and TRBJ1-2; D not certain. Looked up from germline, CDR1 is SGHTA and CDR2 is FQGNSA. The CDR3 runs to 13 residues. The ends were cut back, 0 bases at V and 4 bases at J, with 6 bases in the middle. CDR3 residues: CASSLALFYGYTF. In nucleotides, the CDR3 is TGTGCCAGCAGCTTAGCCCTTTTCTATGGCTACACCTTC. Drawing the rest from reference TRBV7-2 and TRBJ1-2, the complete variable domain is GAGVSQSPSNKVTEKGKDVELRCDPISGHTALYWYRQSLGQGLEFLIYFQGNSAPDKSGLPSDRFSAERTGGSVSTLTIQRTQQEDSAVYLCASSLALFYGYTFGSGTRLTVV.

This clonotype was counted a few times. The chain recombines TRBV7-2 with TRBJ1-2, with TRBD1 as a possible D gene (5 bases). Germline V CDR1 and CDR2: SGHTA, FQGNSA. V lost 5 bases, J lost 7 bases, and 20 bases lay in between. The CDR3 runs 15 residues. CDR3 amino acids: CASSGARARSRGYTF. The CDR3 bases are TGTGCCAGCAGCGGGGCTCGGGCCCGAAGTCGTGGCTACACCTTC.

The V gene is TRBV7-8, the J gene TRBJ1-5, with D perhaps TRBD1 (6 bases). Germline CDR1 SGHVS, CDR2 FQNEAQ. CDR3 size: 13 residues. V was clipped by 5 bases and J by 6 bases, with 11 bases between them. The CDR3 DNA is TGTGCCAGCAGCGTACAGGGTAGTCAGCCCCAGCATTTT. Its protein is CASSVQGSQPQHF.

This clonotype was observed a few times. J is TRBJ2-1 and V is TRBV9, with D uncertain. With 2 bases removed from V and 9 bases from J, the gap between germline ends came to 21 bases. Germline-derived CDR1 and CDR2 are SGDLS and YYNGEE. The CDR3 extends over 16 amino acids. The CDR3 loop is CASSVDNFRADFEQFF. Written as DNA, the CDR3 is TGTGCCAGCAGCGTTGATAATTTTAGAGCAGATTTTGAGCAGTTCTTC.

The CDR3 sequence is CSARVSGSLYEQYF. The CDR3, as DNA: TGCAGTGCTAGAGTGTCCGGGAGTCTCTACGAGCAGTACTTC. This chain joins TRBV20-1 and TRBJ2-7, with D perhaps TRBD2 (6 bases). In germline, CDR1 is DFQATT, CDR2 SNEGSKA (reference sequence). Trimming left V 1 base short and J 3 bases short, with 13 bases between. CDR3 size: 14 residues.

The rearrangement joins TRBV2 to TRBJ2-1, with 8 bases identical to TRBD2. CDR3 length equals 15 residues. Germline V gene data show CDR1 as SNHLY and CDR2 as FYNNEI. V dropped 8 bases and J dropped 6; count of bases not matched to a gene: 12. The CDR3 coding sequence is TGTGCCAGCTTAGACGGGCGGGGGGTTTTCAATGAGCAGTTCTTC. Translation gives CASLDGRGVFNEQFF.

At least ten counts were recorded for this clonotype. V usage is TRBV20-1 and J usage is TRBJ2-7; TRBD2 matches 7 bases. CDR3 size: 13 residues. V was clipped by 3 bases and J by 2 bases; unmatched bases: 4. Germline values: CDR1 DFQATT, CDR2 SNEGSKA (reference sequence). CDR3 bases: TGCAGTGCTAGCGGAGGGACTACCTACGAGCAGTACTTC. It codes for CSASGGTTYEQYF.

The V gene is TRBV29-1, the J gene TRBJ1-1; 7 bases line up with TRBD1. Germline trimming cut 4 bases from V and 7 bases from J; bases unmatched to any gene: 6. The CDR3 is 12 residues long. Germline CDR1 SQVTM, CDR2 ANQGSEA. CDR3 sequence reads: CSVVGRGFEAFF. In DNA form, the CDR3 reads TGCAGCGTTGTGGGCAGGGGGTTTGAAGCTTTCTTT. Complete variable domain (other parts from reference TRBV29-1 and TRBJ1-1): SAVISQKPSRDICQRGTSLTIQCQVDSQVTMMFWYRQQPGQSLTLIATANQGSEATYESGFVIDKFPISRPNLTFSTLTVSNMSPEDSSIYLCSVVGRGFEAFFGQGTRLTVV.

Many counts were recorded for this clonotype. The CDR3 DNA follows: TGCAGCGTTGGTCCGGTAACCAATGAGCAGTTCTTC. Residues: CSVGPVTNEQFF. The chain couples TRBV29-1 to TRBJ2-1; D remains ambiguous. Germline V gene sequence: CDR1 SQVTM, CDR2 ANQGSEA. The CDR3 is made up of 12 amino acids. V shed 4 bases and J shed 6 bases, with 10 bases lying between them.

The chain recombines TRBV7-9 with TRBJ1-2; perhaps TRBD1 as D (5 bases). The germline V gene encodes CDR1 SEHNR and CDR2 FQNEAQ (reference sequence). The CDR3 length is 12 residues. The ends were cut back, 6 bases at V and 5 bases at J, with 10 bases in the middle. The CDR3 here is CASRPGLYGYTF. CDR3 coding DNA: TGTGCCAGCAGGCCGGGGCTGTATGGCTACACCTTC.

This clonotype has just a few counts. V is TRBV28 and J is TRBJ2-1, with D tentatively TRBD2 (7 bases). The length of the CDR3 is 14 residues. Germline lookup yields CDR1 MDHEN and CDR2 SYDVKM. Trimming shortened V by 10 bases and J by 5 bases, and 18 bases separated the two germline ends. CDR3 in DNA: TGTGCCACCATAATCGGGGGGCCGAACAATGAGCAGTTCTTC. Protein: CATIIGGPNNEQFF.

This clonotype was detected ten times or more. This chain uses TRBV29-1 with TRBJ2-1; D gene ambiguous. The CDR3 totals 14 residues. V was shortened by 8 bases and J by 3 bases, with 17 bases between the two germline ends. Germline V gene sequence: CDR1 SQVTM, CDR2 ANQGSEA. The CDR3 bases are TGCAGCTCCCAAATGGTACGCGGCTACAATGAGCAGTTCTTC. Translated, it gives CSSQMVRGYNEQFF.

The chain combines TRBV9 with TRBJ1-6; D is undetermined. Between the trimmed V and J ends, which lost 0 bases and 6 bases, there was a span of 13 bases. The CDR3 runs to 16 residues. Per the germline V gene, CDR1 is SGDLS and CDR2 is YYNGEE. This chain's CDR3 is CASSVEGYPSNSPLHF. DNA for the CDR3: TGTGCCAGCAGCGTAGAAGGGTACCCCTCTAATTCACCCCTCCACTTT.

The CDR3 sequence: CASSHRALTDTQYF. The CDR3 bases are TGTGCCAGCAGCCACAGGGCGCTCACAGATACGCAGTATTTT. The chain couples TRBV6-2 or TRBV6-3 to TRBJ2-3, with D possibly being TRBD1 (6 bases). The CDR3 spans 14 residues. Trimming cost V 6 bases and J 2 bases, with 12 bases left between them. CDR1 is MNHEY and CDR2 is SVGEGT in the germline V gene.

The genes are TRBV6-1 and TRBJ1-5; weak D call: TRBD1 (6 bases). V was cut by 3 bases and J by 8 bases, with 14 bases left in between. This CDR3 is 14 amino acids long. From germline, CDR1 is MNHNS and CDR2 SASEGT. The CDR3 region has the DNA TGTGCCAGCAGTGATACGGGGGGCTGGGAGCCCCAGCATTTT. Protein product: CASSDTGGWEPQHF.

The CDR3 coding sequence is TGCGCCAGCAGCCCGGGGACAGCCACCGGGGAGCTGTTTTTT. Its translation is CASSPGTATGELFF. The chain is built from TRBV5-1 and TRBJ2-2, with TRBD1 matching 7 bases. Germline V CDR1 and CDR2: SGHRS, YFSETQ. Trimming removed 4 bases from V and 4 bases from J; junction bases left unmatched: 4. This CDR3 has 14 residues.

This clonotype came up a few times. The genes are TRBV9 and TRBJ1-4, with TRBD1 matching 9 bases. The CDR3 sequence is 18 residues long. The germline gives CDR1 SGDLS, CDR2 YYNGEE. The trim removed 2 bases at V and 4 bases at J, leaving 12 bases unmatched. As DNA, the CDR3 is TGTGCCAGCAGCGTGGGGATGGGACAGGGTGCTAATAATGAAAAACTGTTTTTT. It yields the protein CASSVGMGQGANNEKLFF.

The chain joins TRBV16 to TRBJ2-1; 7 positions agree with TRBD2. With V trimmed by 5 bases and J by 9 bases, 7 bases remained unmatched. CDR1 is KGHSY, CDR2 FQNENV, per germline. The CDR3 totals 13 residues. CDR3 DNA: TGTGCCAGCAGCTCCGGACTAGTTTTTGAGCAGTTCTTC. It codes for CASSSGLVFEQFF.

This clonotype was detected a few times. The chain is built from TRBV9 and TRBJ2-3; 10 nucleotides align to TRBD2. Germline CDR1 reads SGDLS; CDR2 reads YYNGEE. V was pared by 0 bases and J by 5 bases, with 6 bases of the junction left unmatched. This CDR3 has 16 residues. This chain's CDR3 is CASSVGLAGAVDTQYF. The CDR3, as DNA: TGTGCCAGCAGCGTAGGGCTAGCGGGAGCGGTAGATACGCAGTATTTT.